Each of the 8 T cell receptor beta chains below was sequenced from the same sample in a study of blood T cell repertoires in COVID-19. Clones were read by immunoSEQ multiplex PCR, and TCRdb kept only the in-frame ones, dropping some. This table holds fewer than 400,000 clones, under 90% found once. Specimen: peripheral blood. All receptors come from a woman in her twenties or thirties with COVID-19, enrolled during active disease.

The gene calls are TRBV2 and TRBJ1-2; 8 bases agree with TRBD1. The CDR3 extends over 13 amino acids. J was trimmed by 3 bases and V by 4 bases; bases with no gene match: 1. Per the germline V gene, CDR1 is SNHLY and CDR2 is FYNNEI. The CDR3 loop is CASSVQGDYGYTF. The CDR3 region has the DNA TGTGCCAGCAGTGTACAGGGGGACTATGGCTACACCTTC.

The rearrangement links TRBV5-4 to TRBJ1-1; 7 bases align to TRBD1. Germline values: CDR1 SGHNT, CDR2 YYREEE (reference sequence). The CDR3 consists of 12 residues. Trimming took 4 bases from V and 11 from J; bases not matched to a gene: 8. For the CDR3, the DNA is TGTGCCAGCAGCCTCACCGGACAGGACGCTTTCTTT. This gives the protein CASSLTGQDAFF.

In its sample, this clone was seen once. The DNA for the CDR3 is TGTGCCAGCAGCCCAACAGGGAACTTAGTCTATGGCTACACCTTC. This gives the protein CASSPTGNLVYGYTF. This chain links TRBV3-1 (or the pseudogene TRBV3-2) with TRBJ1-2; possibly TRBD1 for D (6 bases). V lost 4 bases and J lost 4, with 16 bases in between. Germline CDR1 is LGHDT and CDR2 is YNNKEL (reference sequence). The CDR3 extends over 15 amino acids.

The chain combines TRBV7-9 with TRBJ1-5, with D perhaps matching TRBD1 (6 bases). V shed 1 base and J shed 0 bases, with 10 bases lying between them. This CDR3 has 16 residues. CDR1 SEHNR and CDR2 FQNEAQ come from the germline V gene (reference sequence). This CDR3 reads CASSLGAGDSNQPQHF. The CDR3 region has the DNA TGTGCCAGCAGCTTAGGGGCAGGGGATAGCAATCAGCCCCAGCATTTT.

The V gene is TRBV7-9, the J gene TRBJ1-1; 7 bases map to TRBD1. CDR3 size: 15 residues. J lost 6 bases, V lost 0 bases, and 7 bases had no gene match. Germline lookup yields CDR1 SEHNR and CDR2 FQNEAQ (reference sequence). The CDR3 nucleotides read TGTGCCAGCAGCTTAGCCACCGACAGGGTCCCTGAAGCTTTCTTT. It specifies CASSLATDRVPEAFF. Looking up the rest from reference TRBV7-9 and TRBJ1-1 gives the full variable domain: DTGVSQNPRHKITKRGQNVTFRCDPISEHNRLYWYRQTLGQGPEFLTYFQNEAQLEKSRLLSDRFSAERPKGSFSTLEIQRTEQGDSAMYLCASSLATDRVPEAFFGQGTRLTVV.

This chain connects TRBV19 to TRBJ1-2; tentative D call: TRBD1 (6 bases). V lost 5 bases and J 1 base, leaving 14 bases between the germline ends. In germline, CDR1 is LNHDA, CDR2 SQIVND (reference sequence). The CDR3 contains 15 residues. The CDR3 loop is CASSEMTGFNYGYTF. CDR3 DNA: TGTGCCAGTAGTGAAATGACAGGATTTAACTATGGCTACACCTTC.

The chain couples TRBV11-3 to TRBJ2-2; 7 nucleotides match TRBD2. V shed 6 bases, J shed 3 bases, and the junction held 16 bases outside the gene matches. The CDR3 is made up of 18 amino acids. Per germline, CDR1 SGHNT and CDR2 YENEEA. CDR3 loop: CASRTQPGAGEYTGELFF. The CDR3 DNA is TGTGCCAGCAGGACTCAACCCGGGGCGGGGGAGTACACCGGGGAGCTGTTTTTT.

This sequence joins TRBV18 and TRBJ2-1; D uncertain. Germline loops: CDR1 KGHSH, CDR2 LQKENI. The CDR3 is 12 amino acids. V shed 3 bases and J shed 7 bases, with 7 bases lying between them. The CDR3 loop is CASSPVRNEQFF. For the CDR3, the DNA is TGTGCCAGCTCACCGGTGCGAAATGAGCAGTTCTTC.